The rows below give T cell receptor beta chains drawn from one sample of a study of shared clonotypes between healthy human individuals. Here immunoSEQ multiplex PCR was the method, and the copy in TCRdb shows in-frame clones only, minus some. The table shows roughly 2.2 million clones, with about 90% occurring only once. The sequenced sample was naive CD4+ T cells from PBMCs. The receptors were gathered from a young man in good health. Some clones in this sample may be carry-over from other donors' samples. CDR3s include the opening cysteine and the closing phenylalanine or tryptophan. The order of the fields is clone size, CDR3 length, J gene, V gene, D gene, CDR3 protein, CDR3 DNA. A D gene is named only where the DNA matches it firmly. Only part of the rows carry a size: once, few, many, or a class if the clone is expanded.

clone_size: few; cdr3_length: 12; j_call: TRBJ2-3; v_call: TRBV5-1; d_call: NA; cdr3_aa: CASSLGLDTQYF; cdr3_nt: TGCGCCAGCAGCTTGGGATTAGATACGCAGTATTTT
clone_size: NA; cdr3_length: 17; j_call: TRBJ2-7; v_call: TRBV5-6; d_call: NA; cdr3_aa: CASSLGRWTAHSYEQYF; cdr3_nt: TGTGCCAGCAGCTTGGGTAGGTGGACAGCCCACTCCTACGAGCAGTACTTC
clone_size: once; cdr3_length: 16; j_call: TRBJ1-3; v_call: TRBV7-6; d_call: NA; cdr3_aa: CASSLLRQHSGNTIYF; cdr3_nt: TGTGCCAGCAGCTTACTTCGACAGCACTCTGGAAACACCATATATTTT
clone_size: NA; cdr3_length: 15; j_call: TRBJ2-2; v_call: TRBV4-1; d_call: NA; cdr3_aa: CASSQFSGATGELFF; cdr3_nt: TGCGCCAGCAGCCAATTTTCGGGAGCAACCGGGGAGCTGTTTTTT
clone_size: NA; cdr3_length: 12; j_call: TRBJ1-2; v_call: TRBV28; d_call: NA; cdr3_aa: CASSLQGYGYTF; cdr3_nt: TGTGCCAGCAGTTTGCAGGGGTATGGCTACACCTTC
clone_size: NA; cdr3_length: 16; j_call: TRBJ2-2; v_call: TRBV14; d_call: TRBD2; cdr3_aa: CASSPRTSGRVGELFF; cdr3_nt: TGTGCCAGCAGCCCGCGTACTAGCGGGAGGGTCGGGGAGCTGTTTTTT
clone_size: NA; cdr3_length: 15; j_call: TRBJ1-5; v_call: TRBV10-3; d_call: TRBD1; cdr3_aa: CAISRDRGPNQPQHF; cdr3_nt: TGTGCCATCAGTCGGGACAGGGGGCCGAATCAGCCCCAGCATTTT
clone_size: NA; cdr3_length: 16; j_call: TRBJ2-2; v_call: TRBV4-1; d_call: NA; cdr3_aa: CASSQGWPAGTGELFF; cdr3_nt: TGCGCCAGCAGCCAAGGTTGGCCCGCGGGCACCGGGGAGCTGTTTTTT
clone_size: NA; cdr3_length: 16; j_call: TRBJ2-1; v_call: TRBV11-3; d_call: NA; cdr3_aa: CASSPRLDSSYNEQFF; cdr3_nt: TGTGCCAGCAGCCCAAGACTAGACAGCTCCTACAATGAGCAGTTCTTC
clone_size: NA; cdr3_length: 16; j_call: TRBJ2-3; v_call: TRBV7-2; d_call: NA; cdr3_aa: CASSIRTGFHRDTQYF; cdr3_nt: TGTGCCAGCAGCATTCGCACGGGCTTTCACAGGGATACGCAGTATTTT
clone_size: NA; cdr3_length: 13; j_call: TRBJ1-4; v_call: TRBV6-5; d_call: NA; cdr3_aa: CASSYVGREKLFF; cdr3_nt: TGTGCCAGCAGTTACGTCGGGCGTGAAAAACTGTTTTTT
clone_size: few; cdr3_length: 12; j_call: TRBJ2-3; v_call: TRBV7-2; d_call: NA; cdr3_aa: CASSLDTDTQYF; cdr3_nt: TGTGCCAGCAGCTTGGACACAGATACGCAGTATTTT
clone_size: NA; cdr3_length: 14; j_call: TRBJ2-1; v_call: TRBV27; d_call: TRBD2; cdr3_aa: CASSLSRGANEQFF; cdr3_nt: TGTGCCAGCAGTTTATCGCGGGGGGCCAATGAGCAGTTCTTC
clone_size: NA; cdr3_length: 16; j_call: TRBJ2-3; v_call: TRBV6-1; d_call: TRBD1; cdr3_aa: CASSEEDRGPTDTQYF; cdr3_nt: TGTGCCAGCAGTGAAGAGGACAGGGGGCCTACAGATACGCAGTATTTT
clone_size: NA; cdr3_length: 15; j_call: TRBJ2-5; v_call: TRBV27; d_call: NA; cdr3_aa: CASSFGPSSRETQYF; cdr3_nt: TGTGCCAGCAGTTTCGGCCCTAGCTCCCGGGAGACCCAGTACTTC
clone_size: NA; cdr3_length: 15; j_call: TRBJ1-1; v_call: TRBV5-1; d_call: NA; cdr3_aa: CASSFSTTANTEAFF; cdr3_nt: TGCGCCAGCAGCTTTTCAACGACAGCGAACACTGAAGCTTTCTTT
clone_size: NA; cdr3_length: 17; j_call: TRBJ1-1; v_call: TRBV18; d_call: NA; cdr3_aa: CASSPSIWGATNTEAFF; cdr3_nt: TGTGCCAGCTCACCATCGATTTGGGGGGCCACGAACACTGAAGCTTTCTTT
clone_size: NA; cdr3_length: 15; j_call: TRBJ1-6; v_call: TRBV14; d_call: NA; cdr3_aa: CASSQAVGGVAPLHF; cdr3_nt: TGTGCCAGCAGCCAGGCCGTCGGAGGGGTTGCACCCCTCCACTTT
clone_size: NA; cdr3_length: 14; j_call: TRBJ2-2; v_call: TRBV5-1; d_call: NA; cdr3_aa: CASSLEWLPGELFF; cdr3_nt: TGCGCCAGCAGCTTGGAGTGGCTTCCCGGGGAGCTGTTTTTT
clone_size: NA; cdr3_length: 16; j_call: TRBJ2-7; v_call: TRBV4-1; d_call: TRBD1; cdr3_aa: CASSLGLGQATYEQYF; cdr3_nt: TGCGCCAGCAGCCTAGGACTGGGACAGGCGACCTACGAGCAGTACTTC
clone_size: NA; cdr3_length: 16; j_call: TRBJ1-3; v_call: TRBV15; d_call: TRBD1; cdr3_aa: CATSSQTGLTGNTIYF; cdr3_nt: TGTGCCACCAGCAGCCAGACAGGGCTTACTGGAAACACCATATATTTT
clone_size: NA; cdr3_length: 17; j_call: TRBJ2-7; v_call: TRBV11-2; d_call: TRBD2; cdr3_aa: CASSLPKPSGRGYEQYF; cdr3_nt: TGTGCCAGCAGCTTACCCAAACCTAGCGGAAGAGGCTACGAGCAGTACTTC
clone_size: NA; cdr3_length: 15; j_call: TRBJ2-1; v_call: TRBV2; d_call: NA; cdr3_aa: CASSSSGQSYNEQFF; cdr3_nt: TGTGCCAGCAGTTCATCAGGGCAGTCCTACAATGAGCAGTTCTTC
clone_size: NA; cdr3_length: 14; j_call: TRBJ1-1; v_call: TRBV6-1; d_call: NA; cdr3_aa: CASSETRVVAEAFF; cdr3_nt: TGTGCCAGCAGTGAGACCAGGGTTGTCGCTGAAGCTTTCTTT
clone_size: NA; cdr3_length: 14; j_call: TRBJ2-5; v_call: TRBV2; d_call: TRBD1; cdr3_aa: CASSSDRGQETQYF; cdr3_nt: TGTGCCAGCAGTTCGGACAGGGGCCAAGAGACCCAGTACTTC
clone_size: NA; cdr3_length: 15; j_call: TRBJ1-4; v_call: TRBV27; d_call: NA; cdr3_aa: CASSLKAVRGLELFF; cdr3_nt: TGTGCCAGCAGTTTGAAGGCGGTCCGGGGGCTGGAACTGTTTTTT
clone_size: NA; cdr3_length: 16; j_call: TRBJ2-7; v_call: TRBV6-6; d_call: NA; cdr3_aa: CASSFGQTEETYEQYF; cdr3_nt: TGTGCCAGCAGTTTCGGACAGACAGAAGAGACCTACGAGCAGTACTTC
clone_size: NA; cdr3_length: 16; j_call: TRBJ2-7; v_call: TRBV4-1; d_call: TRBD1; cdr3_aa: CASSPPPGGTVHEQYF; cdr3_nt: TGCGCCAGCAGCCCCCCTCCAGGGGGAACTGTCCACGAGCAGTACTTC
clone_size: NA; cdr3_length: 17; j_call: TRBJ1-3; v_call: TRBV21-1; d_call: NA; cdr3_aa: CASSKKGRLNSGNTIYF; cdr3_nt: TGTGCCAGCAGCAAGAAGGGACGGCTTAACTCTGGAAACACCATATATTTT
clone_size: NA; cdr3_length: 16; j_call: TRBJ2-7; v_call: TRBV7-9; d_call: TRBD2; cdr3_aa: CASSLGVASGLYEQYF; cdr3_nt: TGTGCCAGCAGCTTAGGAGTAGCTAGCGGCCTCTACGAGCAGTACTTC
clone_size: NA; cdr3_length: 15; j_call: TRBJ2-1; v_call: TRBV4-1; d_call: TRBD1; cdr3_aa: CASSQDPGQYNEQFF; cdr3_nt: TGCGCCAGCAGCCAAGATCCGGGACAGTACAATGAGCAGTTCTTC
clone_size: NA; cdr3_length: 12; j_call: TRBJ1-4; v_call: TRBV6-5; d_call: NA; cdr3_aa: CASSATNEKLFF; cdr3_nt: TGTGCCAGCAGTGCAACTAATGAAAAACTGTTTTTT
clone_size: NA; cdr3_length: 15; j_call: TRBJ2-5; v_call: TRBV5-1; d_call: TRBD1; cdr3_aa: CASSLAPQGMETQYF; cdr3_nt: TGCGCCAGCAGCTTGGCCCCACAGGGGATGGAGACCCAGTACTTC
clone_size: NA; cdr3_length: 18; j_call: TRBJ2-5; v_call: TRBV27; d_call: TRBD1; cdr3_aa: CASSPRTFTGGGRETQYF; cdr3_nt: TGTGCCAGCAGTCCCCGCACTTTCACAGGGGGAGGAAGGGAGACCCAGTACTTC
clone_size: NA; cdr3_length: 17; j_call: TRBJ2-5; v_call: TRBV5-1; d_call: TRBD2; cdr3_aa: CASSYGVGGRASETQYF; cdr3_nt: TGCGCCAGCAGCTATGGGGTCGGCGGGAGGGCCTCAGAGACCCAGTACTTC
clone_size: NA; cdr3_length: 13; j_call: TRBJ1-2; v_call: TRBV27; d_call: NA; cdr3_aa: CASGLEANYGYTF; cdr3_nt: TGTGCCAGCGGCCTTGAGGCTAACTATGGCTACACCTTC
clone_size: NA; cdr3_length: 16; j_call: TRBJ1-4; v_call: TRBV7-9; d_call: NA; cdr3_aa: CASSLFVQTTNEKLFF; cdr3_nt: TGTGCCAGCAGCTTATTTGTGCAGACAACTAATGAAAAACTGTTTTTT
clone_size: NA; cdr3_length: 15; j_call: TRBJ2-6; v_call: TRBV5-1; d_call: NA; cdr3_aa: CASSIGASGANVLTF; cdr3_nt: TGCGCCAGCAGCATCGGGGCTTCTGGGGCCAACGTCCTGACTTTC
clone_size: NA; cdr3_length: 16; j_call: TRBJ2-1; v_call: TRBV27; d_call: TRBD2; cdr3_aa: CASSFLTSGRDNEQFF; cdr3_nt: TGTGCCAGCAGTTTCCTAACTAGCGGGAGGGACAATGAGCAGTTCTTC
clone_size: NA; cdr3_length: 14; j_call: TRBJ2-7; v_call: TRBV5-1; d_call: TRBD2; cdr3_aa: CASSSLADSYEQYF; cdr3_nt: TGCGCCAGCAGCTCACTAGCGGATTCCTACGAGCAGTACTTC
clone_size: NA; cdr3_length: 15; j_call: TRBJ2-3; v_call: TRBV5-1; d_call: NA; cdr3_aa: CASTIEGRITDTQYF; cdr3_nt: TGCGCCAGCACCATCGAGGGACGAATCACAGATACGCAGTATTTT
clone_size: NA; cdr3_length: 15; j_call: TRBJ1-3; v_call: TRBV7-9; d_call: TRBD1; cdr3_aa: CASSFRQGPGNTIYF; cdr3_nt: TGTGCCAGCAGCTTTCGACAGGGACCTGGAAACACCATATATTTT
clone_size: NA; cdr3_length: 15; j_call: TRBJ1-5; v_call: TRBV6-6; d_call: TRBD1; cdr3_aa: CASSYSRGQGQPQHF; cdr3_nt: TGTGCCAGCAGTTACTCAAGGGGACAGGGTCAGCCCCAGCATTTT
clone_size: NA; cdr3_length: 14; j_call: TRBJ1-2; v_call: TRBV30; d_call: NA; cdr3_aa: CAWSVGVGASGYTF; cdr3_nt: TGTGCCTGGAGTGTTGGGGTCGGGGCCAGTGGCTACACCTTC
clone_size: NA; cdr3_length: 15; j_call: TRBJ2-1; v_call: TRBV4-1; d_call: NA; cdr3_aa: CASSQPGRNSNEQFF; cdr3_nt: TGCGCCAGCAGCCAACCGGGACGCAACTCCAATGAGCAGTTCTTC
clone_size: NA; cdr3_length: 16; j_call: TRBJ2-5; v_call: TRBV7-8; d_call: NA; cdr3_aa: CASSLSLWAAQETQYF; cdr3_nt: TGTGCCAGCAGCTTAAGTCTGTGGGCAGCCCAAGAGACCCAGTACTTC
clone_size: NA; cdr3_length: 16; j_call: TRBJ1-5; v_call: TRBV19; d_call: TRBD1; cdr3_aa: CASSPHPDRGNQPQHF; cdr3_nt: TGTGCCAGTAGCCCCCATCCGGACAGGGGGAATCAGCCCCAGCATTTT
clone_size: NA; cdr3_length: 14; j_call: TRBJ1-2; v_call: TRBV11-1; d_call: NA; cdr3_aa: CASSLGREDYGYTF; cdr3_nt: TGTGCCAGCAGCTTAGGCCGGGAGGACTATGGCTACACCTTC
clone_size: NA; cdr3_length: 13; j_call: TRBJ2-7; v_call: TRBV11-3; d_call: TRBD1; cdr3_aa: CASSQAGGGEQYF; cdr3_nt: TGTGCCAGCAGCCAGGCAGGGGGCGGCGAGCAGTACTTC
clone_size: NA; cdr3_length: 15; j_call: TRBJ2-3; v_call: TRBV7-9; d_call: TRBD1; cdr3_aa: CASSDTGVVSDTQYF; cdr3_nt: TGTGCCAGCAGCGACACAGGGGTAGTGTCAGATACGCAGTATTTT